Following are 20 T cell receptor beta chains from one sample sequenced in a study of cytomegalovirus exposure and HLA in healthy donors. Vbeta (60) and Jbeta (13) primers were used in the PCR. Using immunoSEQ multiplex PCR, the repertoire was profiled, and TCRdb retains in-frame clones only, with some absent. The table records roughly 220,000 clones, 80% to 85% of them present only once. Material for sequencing was PBMCs. The receptors stem from a woman in her forties in good health and CMV-seronegative.

The rearrangement uses TRBV7-8 and TRBJ1-1, with D maybe TRBD1 (5 bases). The CDR3 is made up of 16 amino acids. V shed 4 bases and J shed 1 base, with 16 bases lying between them. Germline V gene data show CDR1 as SGHVS and CDR2 as FQNEAQ. The CDR3 DNA reads as TGTGCCAGCAGCTCAAGTCCCCGGGGGAGGAACACTGAAGCTTTCTTT. This gives the protein CASSSSPRGRNTEAFF.

The CDR3 protein is CASSEVGQCSNQPQHF. The CDR3 DNA sequence: TGTGCCAGCAGCGAAGTGGGACAGTGTAGCAATCAGCCCCAGCATTTT. The rearrangement links TRBV21-1 to TRBJ1-5; TRBD1, as called in the table, went unchecked against the DNA. TRBV21-1 is tagged as a pseudogene. The CDR3 runs 16 residues.

The chain is built from TRBV5-1 and TRBJ2-1; maybe TRBD2 (5 bases). The CDR3 length is 16 residues. The germline V and J ends were trimmed by 4 bases and 0 bases, with 14 bases remaining between them. Germline V gene sequence: CDR1 SGHRS, CDR2 YFSETQ. The CDR3 here is CASSKNGVNSYNEQFF. The CDR3 DNA reads as TGCGCCAGCAGCAAAAACGGGGTTAACTCCTACAATGAGCAGTTCTTC. The full variable domain, rest sourced from reference TRBV5-1 and TRBJ2-1, is KAGVTQTPRYLIKTRGQQVTLSCSPISGHRSVSWYQQTPGQGLQFLFEYFSETQRNKGNFPGRFSGRQFSNSRSEMNVSTLELGDSALYLCASSKNGVNSYNEQFFGPGTRLTVL.

V and J are TRBV5-6 and TRBJ2-7; possibly TRBD2 for D (6 bases). Germline-derived CDR1 and CDR2 are SGHDT and YYEEEE. V dropped 5 bases and J dropped 6 bases, with 15 bases sitting between them. The CDR3 length is 13 residues. CDR3 DNA sequence: TGTGCCAGCAGAGCCGGGGGATGGGGCGAGCAGTACTTC. It encodes CASRAGGWGEQYF.

V gene TRBV27 combines with J gene TRBJ2-3; D not certain. V was pared by 10 bases and J by 6 bases, with 8 bases between. The CDR3 has 10 residues. Looked up from germline, CDR1 is MNHEY and CDR2 is SMNVEV (reference sequence). The CDR3 is CATTGDTQYF. CDR3 in DNA: TGTGCCACCACCGGGGATACGCAGTATTTT.

The chain has TRBV14 and TRBJ2-7, with D possibly TRBD1 on 5 matching bases. Per germline, CDR1 SGHDN and CDR2 FVKESK. V lost 0 bases and J lost 3, with 9 bases in between. This CDR3 is built from 14 residues. The CDR3 bases are TGTGCCAGCAGCCAAGAATCCAGGGTCTACGAGCAGTACTTC. This codes for CASSQESRVYEQYF.

V is TRBV7-2 and J is TRBJ2-6, with D perhaps TRBD1 (6 bases). Trimming pared 5 bases from V and 0 bases from J, leaving 8 bases between. The CDR3 loop spans 15 amino acids. Germline V gives CDR1 SGHTA, CDR2 FQGNSA. CDR3 bases: TGTGCCAGCAGCAGGGGGAACTCTGGGGCCAACGTCCTGACTTTC. Translating gives CASSRGNSGANVLTF.

V and J are TRBV30 and TRBJ1-4; 8 bases are shared with TRBD1. The CDR3 runs to 16 residues. CDR1 and CDR2 (germline): GTSNPN, SVGIG (reference sequence). After removal of 8 bases from V and 0 bases from J, the junction contained 11 bases not matched to a gene. The CDR3 spells CAGQPHRGSTNEKLFF. The CDR3 DNA reads TGTGCCGGGCAACCCCACAGGGGGTCAACTAATGAAAAACTGTTTTTT.

This clone was seen once. The rearrangement uses TRBV25-1 and TRBJ2-1; 7 bases match TRBD2. The junction had 3 bases not matched to a gene; V was cut back by 4 bases and J by 3 bases. The CDR3 has 14 amino acids. CDR1 and CDR2 from the germline V gene are MGHDK and SYGVNS. CDR3 sequence reads: CASSVLAVYNEQFF. For the CDR3, the DNA is TGTGCCAGCAGTGTGCTAGCGGTCTACAATGAGCAGTTCTTC.

This clone was detected once. V usage is TRBV25-1 and J usage is TRBJ2-1; D call uncertain. With 4 bases removed from V and 5 bases from J, the gap between germline ends came to 9 bases. Germline V lookup: CDR1 MGHDK, CDR2 SYGVNS. The length of the CDR3 is 13 residues. The CDR3 nucleotides read TGTGCCAGCAGTGCCCACATCCACAATGAGCAGTTCTTC. Protein: CASSAHIHNEQFF.

The chain combines TRBV2 with TRBJ1-1; D gene uncertain. Germline V gives CDR1 SNHLY, CDR2 FYNNEI. This CDR3 spans 14 amino acids. The germline V and J ends were trimmed by 7 bases and 1 base, with 13 bases remaining between them. The CDR3 bases are TGTGCCAGCACCGGGTGGAAGGAGAACACTGAAGCTTTCTTT. As protein: CASTGWKENTEAFF.

This clone is a singleton in its sample. The rearrangement links TRBV9 to TRBJ1-2; D is possibly TRBD1 (5 bases). CDR1 is SGDLS, CDR2 YYNGEE, per germline. The CDR3 sequence is 16 residues long. V gave up 3 bases and J gave up 8 bases, with 23 bases separating them. DNA for the CDR3: TGTGCCAGCAGCGCCTTGGAAACCGGACGGCCAGGGGGCTACACCTTC. Its translation: CASSALETGRPGGYTF.

About this clone: Different DNA sequences within this sample yield the same CDR3. This rearrangement joins TRBV5-1 to TRBJ1-1, with D tentatively TRBD1 (6 bases). The ends were cut back, 5 bases at V and 1 base at J, with 15 bases in the middle. The CDR3 consists of 15 residues. CDR1 and CDR2 from the germline V gene are SGHRS and YFSETQ. CDR3 protein: CASSLVVGGNTEAFF. In DNA, the CDR3 is TGCGCCAGCAGTCTGGTGGTAGGGGGGAACACTGAAGCTTTCTTT.

This clone was observed a single time. The rearrangement links TRBV7-9 to TRBJ1-2; the match to TRBD1 covers 7 bases. The germline CDR1 and CDR2 sequences are SEHNR and FQNEAQ (reference sequence). The trim removed 0 bases at V and 5 bases at J, leaving 3 bases unmatched. This CDR3 spans 14 amino acids. The CDR3 DNA sequence: TGTGCCAGCAGCTTAGCGGCAGGGGGGTATGGCTACACCTTC. It specifies CASSLAAGGYGYTF.

The rearrangement links TRBV27 to TRBJ2-7; tentatively, D is TRBD2 (5 bases). The germline V gene has CDR1 MNHEY and CDR2 SMNVEV (reference sequence). The V end was cut by 1 base, the J end by 1 base, with 11 bases between. The CDR3 has 15 amino acids. CDR3 in DNA: TGTGCCAGCAGTTTATGGAGCGGATCTTCCTACGAGCAGTACTTC. It specifies CASSLWSGSSYEQYF.

The rearrangement uses TRBV27 and TRBJ1-2; no firm D call. Trimming removed 2 bases from V and 1 base from J, with 8 bases in between. The CDR3 extends over 14 amino acids. CDR1 is MNHEY and CDR2 is SMNVEV in the germline V gene (reference sequence). The CDR3 DNA reads TGTGCCAGCAGTTTACGACGGGATAACTATGGCTACACCTTC. It translates to CASSLRRDNYGYTF.

This rearrangement joins TRBV11-2 to TRBJ2-1, with TRBD2 matching 11 bases. The germline V gene encodes CDR1 SGHAT and CDR2 FQNNGV. Trimming removed 5 bases from V and 6 bases from J; junction bases left unmatched: 12. CDR3 length: 17 amino acids. The CDR3 loop is CASSRNRLAGGGNEQFF. DNA of the CDR3: TGTGCCAGCAGCCGAAACCGTCTAGCGGGAGGAGGCAATGAGCAGTTCTTC. The variable domain in full, completed from reference TRBV11-2 and TRBJ2-1, reads EAGVAQSPRYKIIEKRQSVAFWCNPISGHATLYWYQQILGQGPKLLIQFQNNGVVDDSQLPKDRFSAERLKGVDSTLKIQPAKLEDSAVYLCASSRNRLAGGGNEQFFGPGTRLTVL.

The rearrangement uses TRBV6-4 and TRBJ1-5; 7 bases agree with TRBD1. Per germline, CDR1 MRHNA and CDR2 SNTAGT. The V segment lost 6 bases and the J segment 5 bases; nucleotides outside the gene matches: 7. There are 14 residues in the CDR3. CDR3 DNA sequence: TGTGCCAGCAGCGACCAGGGGGGCGATCAGCCCCAGCATTTT. Amino acid sequence: CASSDQGGDQPQHF.

The CDR3 region is CASSDRTVAQPQHF. The CDR3, as DNA: TGTGCCAGCAGCGATAGGACAGTTGCTCAGCCCCAGCATTTT. The gene calls are TRBV7-9 and TRBJ1-5; a weak D match, TRBD1 (6 bases). Trimming removed 5 bases at V and 6 bases at J, with 14 bases between. Germline lookup yields CDR1 SEHNR and CDR2 FQNEAQ (reference sequence). CDR3 size: 14 residues.

V and J are TRBV19 and TRBJ1-1; maybe TRBD1 (5 bases). Looked up from germline, CDR1 is LNHDA and CDR2 is SQIVND (reference sequence). The CDR3 length is 12 residues. The ends were cut back, 8 bases at V and 6 bases at J, with 13 bases in the middle. The CDR3 nucleotides are TGTGCCAGTCGTGAGGGGAGGTCTGAAGCTTTCTTT. The encoded protein is CASREGRSEAFF.